This TCR beta chain was documented in a study of blood T cell repertoires in COVID-19. Study-level background: The cDNA or gDNA used as material had been derived from T cells, B-cell-depleted T cells, or PBMCs.

The CDR3 sequence is 17 residues long. The J segment lost 10 bases and the V segment lost 1 base, leaving 12 bases of the junction unmatched. Germline CDR1 and CDR2: SGHTA and FQGNSA. Sequencing used immunoSEQ multiplex PCR; TCRdb keeps in-frame clones, though not all of them. This sample has about 140,000 clones; almost 90% occur once, and the top ten carry more than 1.5%. This clone was recorded a few times. The sequence was collected from a woman aged 60 to 75 with acute or convalescent COVID-19. Sample: peripheral blood. The J gene is TRBJ2-1, the V gene TRBV7-2; 11 bases agree with TRBD2. The CDR3 region is CASSLGRLAGGLGEQFF. The CDR3 DNA reads TGTGCCAGCAGCTTAGGACGGCTAGCGGGGGGCCTGGGGGAGCAGTTCTTC.